Shown below are 21 T cell receptor beta chains from a single sample sequenced in a study of blood T cell repertoires in COVID-19. Profiled with immunoSEQ multiplex PCR; TCRdb holds only in-frame clones, not every one. The data hold tens of thousands of clones, with approximately 86% observed a single time. Sequencing used peripheral blood. These TCRs come from a man between 65 and 85 years old with active COVID-19.

The CDR3 region has the DNA TGTGCCAGCAGCCCAAGCGGGAGGGCCGTGGGTGAGCAGTTCTTC. Its translation is CASSPSGRAVGEQFF. This rearrangement joins TRBV7-9 to TRBJ2-1; TRBD2 aligns across 10 bases. The trim removed 5 bases at V and 9 bases at J, leaving 10 bases unmatched. Germline CDR1 is SEHNR and CDR2 is FQNEAQ (reference sequence). The CDR3 sequence is 15 residues long. The full variable domain, rest sourced from reference TRBV7-9 and TRBJ2-1, is DTGVSQNPRHKITKRGQNVTFRCDPISEHNRLYWYRQTLGQGPEFLTYFQNEAQLEKSRLLSDRFSAERPKGSFSTLEIQRTEQGDSAMYLCASSPSGRAVGEQFFGPGTRLTVL.

This sequence joins TRBV29-1 and TRBJ2-7, with D hard to call. Germline lookup yields CDR1 SQVTM and CDR2 ANQGSEA. The CDR3 contains 12 residues. Trimming stripped 4 bases from V and 4 bases from J, with 11 bases between. DNA for the CDR3: TGCAGCGTTGTTTTTTGGGCTTACGAGCAGTACTTC. Protein sequence: CSVVFWAYEQYF.

This chain connects TRBV19 to TRBJ2-1; TRBD1 matches 11 bases. This CDR3 has 15 amino acids. The germline CDR1 and CDR2 sequences are LNHDA and SQIVND (reference sequence). The V and J ends lost 3 bases and 7 bases, in that order; junction bases with no gene match: 5. The CDR3 reads CASSMGQGVRNEQFF. In DNA form, the CDR3 reads TGTGCCAGTAGTATGGGACAGGGGGTAAGGAATGAGCAGTTCTTC.

The V call is TRBV3-1 (or the pseudogene TRBV3-2), the J call TRBJ2-5; 10 bases match TRBD2. Germline V gene data show CDR1 as LGHDT and CDR2 as YNNKEL (reference sequence). The V and J ends lost 0 bases and 4 bases, in that order; junction bases with no gene match: 8. This CDR3 contains 17 residues. CDR3 residues: CASSQDGVAGGGETQYF. The CDR3 DNA reads as TGTGCCAGCAGCCAAGATGGGGTAGCGGGAGGTGGAGAGACCCAGTACTTC.

The chain combines TRBV11-3 with TRBJ1-1, with 9 bases identical to TRBD1. CDR3 size: 16 residues. CDR1 is SGHNT and CDR2 is YENEEA in the germline V gene. J was trimmed by 1 base and V by 5 bases; bases with no gene match: 8. The chain's CDR3 is CASSAGTGQGNTEAFF. The CDR3 DNA reads TGTGCCAGCAGCGCGGGAACGGGACAGGGGAACACTGAAGCTTTCTTT.

The chain has TRBV19 and TRBJ2-5; 10 positions agree with TRBD2. V shed 6 bases and J 5 bases; nucleotides not matched to a gene: 6. The CDR3 runs 14 residues. CDR1 is LNHDA, CDR2 SQIVND, per germline (reference sequence). For the CDR3, the DNA is TGTGCCAGTAGGCCAGCGGGAGGGGGGGAGACCCAGTACTTC. Its protein is CASRPAGGGETQYF.

DNA for the CDR3: TGTGCCAGCAGTGATGGGACAGGTTCGAATAGCAATCAGCCCCAGCATTTT. It codes for CASSDGTGSNSNQPQHF. V usage is TRBV6-1 and J usage is TRBJ1-5; 8 positions agree with TRBD1. The CDR3 covers 17 residues. The V gene's germline CDR1 is MNHNS and CDR2 SASEGT. Trimming cost V 3 bases and J 0 bases; bases outside gene matches: 7.

This clone has just one count. The chain is built from TRBV5-8 and TRBJ2-7; the match to TRBD1 covers 10 bases. With V trimmed by 2 bases and J by 3 bases, 14 bases remained unmatched. CDR1 is SGHTS and CDR2 is YDEGEE in the germline V gene. This CDR3 comprises 18 residues. CDR3: CASSFGRGGGTGVYEQYF. DNA of the CDR3: TGTGCCAGCAGCTTTGGCAGGGGCGGGGGGACAGGGGTCTACGAGCAGTACTTC.

This sequence joins TRBV30 and TRBJ1-5, with 10 bases aligning to TRBD1. The V segment lost 3 bases and the J segment 4 bases; nucleotides outside the gene matches: 6. The germline V gene encodes CDR1 GTSNPN and CDR2 SVGIG (reference sequence). The CDR3 runs 15 residues. Here the CDR3 reads CAWRERTGGNQPQHF. CDR3 coding DNA: TGTGCCTGGAGGGAACGGACAGGGGGGAATCAGCCCCAGCATTTT.

The chain employs TRBV30 and TRBJ1-1; a possible D gene is TRBD1 (6 bases). CDR1 is GTSNPN, CDR2 SVGIG, per germline (reference sequence). The CDR3 length is 13 residues. The ends were cut back, 5 bases at V and 6 bases at J, with 16 bases in the middle. The CDR3 nucleotides are TGTGCCTGGCCCCCGACAGGTTACCCTGAAGCTTTCTTT. This codes for CAWPPTGYPEAFF.

This chain joins TRBV6-6 and TRBJ1-3, with D perhaps matching TRBD1 (6 bases). CDR1 MNHNY and CDR2 SVGAGI come from the germline V gene (reference sequence). V was pared by 4 bases and J by 3 bases, with 13 bases between. The CDR3 runs to 15 residues. CDR3: CASSSGARRGNTIYF. The CDR3 coding sequence is TGTGCCAGCAGTTCAGGGGCTCGTCGTGGAAACACCATATATTTT.

The V and J genes are TRBV5-4 and TRBJ2-7; no reliable D call. The CDR3 is 14 residues long. V was pared by 0 bases and J by 2 bases, with 9 bases between. CDR1 SGHNT and CDR2 YYREEE come from the germline V gene (reference sequence). The CDR3 DNA is TGTGCCAGCAGCTTGGCCAGTCCCCCCTACGAGCAGTACTTC. Residues: CASSLASPPYEQYF.

V gene TRBV13 combines with J gene TRBJ2-2; the D gene is possibly TRBD2 (7 bases). CDR1 is PRHDT and CDR2 is FYEKMQ in the germline V gene (reference sequence). The CDR3 loop spans 19 amino acids. The ends were cut back, 1 base at V and 6 bases at J, with 24 bases in the middle. This CDR3 is CASSLVGGPGGLAAGELFF. For the CDR3, the DNA is TGTGCCAGCAGCTTAGTTGGGGGACCCGGGGGGCTAGCCGCCGGGGAGCTGTTTTTT. The variable domain in full, completed from reference TRBV13 and TRBJ2-2, reads AAGVIQSPRHLIKEKRETATLKCYPIPRHDTVYWYQQGPGQDPQFLISFYEKMQSDKGSIPDRFSAQQFSDYHSELNMSSLELGDSALYFCASSLVGGPGGLAAGELFFGEGSRLTVL.

The chain carries TRBV20-1 and TRBJ2-1, with 7 bases matching TRBD2. Germline CDR1 is DFQATT and CDR2 is SNEGSKA (reference sequence). The CDR3 extends over 10 amino acids. The V segment lost 0 bases and the J segment 16 bases; nucleotides outside the gene matches: 3. This chain's CDR3 is CSARDGGGFF. In DNA, the CDR3 is TGCAGTGCTAGAGATGGGGGGGGTTTCTTC.

This chain uses TRBV7-8 with TRBJ1-1; D possibly corresponds to TRBD1 (6 bases). This CDR3 has 13 residues. The V end was cut by 5 bases, the J end by 1 base, with 8 bases between. The V gene's germline CDR1 is SGHVS and CDR2 FQNEAQ. CDR3 sequence: CASSTDRNTEAFF. In DNA form, the CDR3 reads TGTGCCAGCAGCACGGACAGGAACACTGAAGCTTTCTTT.

Comment on this clone: A junction boundary mismatches the germline segment, possibly from a read error. This chain connects TRBV19 to TRBJ1-4; 10 bases match TRBD1. This CDR3 contains 15 residues. Germline loops: CDR1 LNHDA, CDR2 SQIVND (reference sequence). The CDR3 DNA reads TGTGCCACTAGTCCCCGACAGGGGGCTGGGGAAAAACTGTTTTTT. It is translated as CATSPRQGAGEKLFF.

This clone was recorded a few times. The chain recombines TRBV28 with TRBJ1-5; 9 bases are shared with TRBD1. This CDR3 contains 16 residues. Trimming at V came to 3 bases and at J to 0 bases, leaving 3 bases not matched to a gene. The germline V gene has CDR1 MDHEN and CDR2 SYDVKM. The DNA of the CDR3 is TGTGCCAGCAGTTTGGGACAGGGCCGTAGCAATCAGCCCCAGCATTTT. Its protein product is CASSLGQGRSNQPQHF.

This chain uses TRBV6-5 with TRBJ2-7, with 7 bases aligning to TRBD1. This CDR3 comprises 15 residues. Germline CDR1 MNHEY, CDR2 SVGAGI. With 7 bases clipped from V and 0 bases from J, the junction kept 9 bases outside the gene matches. The CDR3 DNA reads TGTGCCAGCACCCCAGACAGGGACCCCTCCTACGAGCAGTACTTC. It specifies CASTPDRDPSYEQYF.

In DNA, the CDR3 is TGTGCCAGCACCCTTGTGGGGACACGGAACACCGGGGAGCTGTTTTTT. Residues: CASTLVGTRNTGELFF. The gene calls are TRBV5-5 and TRBJ2-2; the D gene is possibly TRBD1 (6 bases). Germline lookup yields CDR1 SGHKS and CDR2 YYEKEE (reference sequence). V was shortened by 6 bases and J by 1 base, with 16 bases between the two germline ends. The CDR3 is 16 amino acids. Looking up the rest from reference TRBV5-5 and TRBJ2-2 gives the full variable domain: DAGVTQSPTHLIKTRGQQVTLRCSPISGHKSVSWYQQVLGQGPQFIFQYYEKEERGRGNFPDRFSARQFPNYSSELNVNALLLGDSALYLCASTLVGTRNTGELFFGEGSRLTVL.

CDR3 nucleotide sequence: TGTGCCAGCAGCCTGCCTGGGGGGGCCACCTACGAGCAGTACTTC. Its protein is CASSLPGGATYEQYF. The gene calls are TRBV7-2 and TRBJ2-7; tentatively, D is TRBD2 (7 bases). The CDR3 sequence is 15 residues long. Germline loops: CDR1 SGHTA, CDR2 FQGNSA. Between the trimmed V and J ends, which lost 5 bases and 2 bases, there was a span of 16 bases.

The genes are TRBV4-2 and TRBJ1-4; D may be TRBD1 (5 bases). This CDR3 comprises 18 residues. The germline V gene has CDR1 LGHNA and CDR2 YNFKEQ. The ends were cut back, 6 bases at V and 0 bases at J, with 20 bases in the middle. CDR3 loop: CASSPRRGAHATNEKLFF. The CDR3 nucleotides are TGTGCCAGCAGTCCCCGTAGGGGCGCCCATGCAACTAATGAAAAACTGTTTTTT.